This T cell receptor (beta chain) stems from a study of regulatory T cells in long-lasting Graves disease. Library construction for TCR beta used iRepertoire HTBI primers and Arm-PCR of CDR3 regions. MiXCR, applied by TCRdb to the multiplex PCR reads, yields one record per CDR3 protein. Here the sample spans 300,000 to 350,000 distinct CDR3 sequences, around 20% being singletons. This clonotype appeared a few times. Antigen: not known. Time point: persistent/refractory GD, antithyroid drugs over 5 years with positive TRAb. The authors made the TCR library using RNA they extracted from PBMCs. V was shortened by 5 bases and J by 0 bases, with 25 bases between the two germline ends. Germline lookup yields CDR1 KGHDR and CDR2 SFDVKD. The CDR3 is 20 amino acids. Study observations and caveats: TRBV28 was favored in persistent disease, as were TRBJ1-2 and TRBJ2-5. Whereas new patients shared 870 or so public clonotypes, persistent patients shared more, at 2,500 to 3,500. TCR diversity was lower in persistent Graves' patients than in newly diagnosed ones.

Sequences were derived from peripheral blood mononuclear cells (PBMCs), sampled when the disease was refractory, from a patient treated with antithyroid drugs. The sequence derives from a female donor with Graves disease. The chain is built from TRBV24-1 and TRBJ2-4; D is perhaps TRBD2 (5 bases). The CDR3 DNA follows: TGTGCCACCAGTGTGAACTGTGAGGGATGCCCCCTTGTAGCCAAAAACATTCAGTACTTC. Translating gives CATSVNCEGCPLVAKNIQYF.